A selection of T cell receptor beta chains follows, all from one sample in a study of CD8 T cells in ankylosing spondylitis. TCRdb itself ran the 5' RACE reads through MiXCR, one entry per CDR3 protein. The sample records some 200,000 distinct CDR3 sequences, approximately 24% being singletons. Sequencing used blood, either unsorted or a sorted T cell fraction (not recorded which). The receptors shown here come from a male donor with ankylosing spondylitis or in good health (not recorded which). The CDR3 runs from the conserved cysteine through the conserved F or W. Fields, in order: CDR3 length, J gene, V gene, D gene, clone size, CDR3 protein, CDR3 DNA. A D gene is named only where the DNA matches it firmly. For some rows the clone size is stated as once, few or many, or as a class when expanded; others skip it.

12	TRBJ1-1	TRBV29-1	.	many	CSVAGGMPEAFF	TGCAGCGTTGCGGGGGGGATGCCCGAAGCTTTCTTT
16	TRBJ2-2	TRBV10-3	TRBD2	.	CAISVGGTTNPGELFF	TGTGCCATCAGTGTCGGCGGGACTACGAACCCCGGGGAGCTGTTTTTT
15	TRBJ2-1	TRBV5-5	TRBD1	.	CASSPRDSVYNEQFF	TGTGCCAGCAGCCCCCGGGACAGCGTTTACAATGAGCAGTTCTTC
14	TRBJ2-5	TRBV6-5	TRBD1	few	CASSLNRGWETQYF	TGTGCCAGCAGTTTGAACAGGGGATGGGAGACCCAGTACTTC
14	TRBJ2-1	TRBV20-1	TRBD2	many	CSALGLAEHNEQFF	TGCAGTGCCCTCGGACTAGCGGAGCACAATGAGCAGTTCTTC
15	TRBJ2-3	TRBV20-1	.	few	CSARVREKVSDTQYF	TGCAGTGCTAGAGTACGGGAGAAAGTGTCGGATACGCAGTATTTT
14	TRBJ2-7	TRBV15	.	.	CATSESGHSYEQYF	TGTGCCACCAGCGAATCGGGTCACTCCTACGAGCAGTACTTC
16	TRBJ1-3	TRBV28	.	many	CASSTTGTPPGNTIYF	TGTGCCAGCAGTACCACAGGAACCCCACCTGGAAACACCATATATTTT
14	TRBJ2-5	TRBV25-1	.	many	CASSAWQNQETQYF	TGTGCCAGCAGTGCTTGGCAGAACCAAGAGACCCAGTACTTC
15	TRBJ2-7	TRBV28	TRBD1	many	CASSSPGTGTYEQYF	TGTGCCAGCAGTTCCCCCGGGACAGGGACCTACGAGCAGTACTTC
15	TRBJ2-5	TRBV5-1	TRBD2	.	CASSLGSTSGGTQYF	TGCGCCAGCAGCTTGGGCTCTACTAGCGGCGGGACCCAGTACTTC
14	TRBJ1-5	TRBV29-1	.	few	CSVSLDSSYQPQHF	TGCAGCGTTAGTCTGGACAGCTCTTATCAGCCCCAGCATTTT
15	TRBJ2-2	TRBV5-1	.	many	CASSLTAKNTGELFF	TGCGCCAGCAGCTTGACGGCCAAGAACACCGGGGAGCTGTTTTTT
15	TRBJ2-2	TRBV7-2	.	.	CASSLAFSQPGELFF	TGTGCCAGCAGCTTAGCATTCAGCCAGCCCGGGGAGCTGTTTTTT
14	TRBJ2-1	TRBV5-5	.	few	CASSLDGYYNEQFF	TGTGCCAGCAGCTTGGATGGGTACTACAATGAGCAGTTCTTC
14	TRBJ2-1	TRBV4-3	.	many	CASSQTDSFGEQFF	TGCGCCAGCAGCCAAACGGACTCCTTTGGTGAGCAGTTCTTC
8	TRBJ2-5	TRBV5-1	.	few	CASRPEYF	TGCGCCAGCAGACCGGAGTACTTC
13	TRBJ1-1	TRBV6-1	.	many	CAVIERANTEAFF	TGTGCAGTGATTGAGAGGGCGAACACTGAAGCTTTCTTT
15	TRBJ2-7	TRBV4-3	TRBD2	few	CASSQTSAGGGEQYF	TGCGCCAGCAGCCAGACTAGCGCCGGTGGGGGGGAGCAGTACTTC
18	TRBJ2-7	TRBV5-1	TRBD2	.	CASSLDASTSGSGYEQYF	TGCGCCAGCAGCTTGGACGCGTCGACTAGCGGGAGTGGCTACGAGCAGTACTTC
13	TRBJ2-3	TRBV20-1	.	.	CSVTQDRSDTQYF	TGCAGTGTAACTCAGGATCGATCAGATACGCAGTATTTT
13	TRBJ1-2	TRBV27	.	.	CASSLGRPYGYTF	TGTGCCAGCAGTTTAGGACGCCCATATGGCTACACCTTC
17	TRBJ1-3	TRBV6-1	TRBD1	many	CASRRTPGQGSGNTIYF	TGTGCCAGCAGGCGAACTCCGGGACAGGGGTCTGGAAACACCATATATTTT
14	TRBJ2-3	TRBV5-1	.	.	CASSQAGKWDTQYF	TGCGCCAGCAGTCAAGCGGGCAAGTGGGATACGCAGTATTTT
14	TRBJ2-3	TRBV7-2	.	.	CASSLIEGGGAKYF	TGTGCCAGCAGCCTAATAGAGGGGGGAGGGGCAAAGTATTTT
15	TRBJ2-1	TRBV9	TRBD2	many	CASSVGTTSGNEQFF	TGTGCCAGCAGCGTAGGCACGACTAGCGGCAATGAGCAGTTCTTC
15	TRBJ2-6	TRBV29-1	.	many	CSVVGGYSGANVLTF	TGCAGCGTTGTGGGGGGATACTCTGGGGCCAACGTCCTGACTTTC
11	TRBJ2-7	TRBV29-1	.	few	CSVRDSYEQYF	TGCAGCGTACGGGACTCCTACGAGCAGTACTTC
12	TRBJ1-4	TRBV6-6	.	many	CASSPGQEKLFF	TGTGCCAGCAGTCCCGGACAGGAAAAACTGTTTTTT
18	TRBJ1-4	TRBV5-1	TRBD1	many	CASSSFDRGRGTNEKLFF	TGCGCCAGCAGCTCCTTCGACAGGGGGCGCGGAACTAATGAAAAACTGTTTTTT
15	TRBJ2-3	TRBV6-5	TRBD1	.	CASSFGQGWSDTQYF	TGTGCCAGCAGTTTCGGACAGGGTTGGTCTGATACGCAGTATTTT
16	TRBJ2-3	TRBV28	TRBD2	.	CASSFSGTRRTDTQYF	TGTGCCAGCAGTTTCTCCGGGACTAGACGCACAGATACGCAGTATTTT
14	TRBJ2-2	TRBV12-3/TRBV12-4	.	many	CASSLFGDTGELFF	TGTGCCAGCAGTTTGTTCGGGGACACCGGGGAGCTGTTTTTT
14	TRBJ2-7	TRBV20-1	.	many	CSAARASFGPEQYF	TGCAGTGCCGCCCGGGCTTCATTCGGCCCCGAGCAGTACTTC
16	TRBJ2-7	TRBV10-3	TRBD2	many	CAISESSGRTTYEQYF	TGTGCCATCAGTGAGTCGAGCGGGAGGACAACCTACGAGCAGTACTTC
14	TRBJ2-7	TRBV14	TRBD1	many	CASSFGTGTYEQYF	TGTGCCAGCAGCTTCGGGACAGGGACCTACGAGCAGTACTTC
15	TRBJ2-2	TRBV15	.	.	CATSRDIANTGELFF	TGTGCCACCAGCAGAGATATAGCGAACACCGGGGAGCTGTTTTTT
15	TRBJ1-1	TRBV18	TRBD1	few	CASSPLGQGDTEAFF	TGTGCCAGCTCACCATTGGGACAGGGGGACACTGAAGCTTTCTTT
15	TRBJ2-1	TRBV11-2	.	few	CASSLVTSGSSETFF	TGTGCCAGCAGCTTAGTTACTAGTGGGTCCAGTGAGACGTTCTTC
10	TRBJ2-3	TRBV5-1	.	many	CASPRYTQYF	TGCGCCAGCCCTCGTTATACGCAGTATTTT
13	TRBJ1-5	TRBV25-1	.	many	CASSPGLNQPQHF	TGTGCCAGCAGCCCGGGCCTCAATCAGCCCCAGCATTTT
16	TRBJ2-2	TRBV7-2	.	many	CASSPRRPMNTGELFF	TGTGCCAGCAGCCCCCGTCGGCCGATGAACACCGGGGAGCTGTTTTTT
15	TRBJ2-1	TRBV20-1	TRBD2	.	CSTRGLAGSYNEQFF	TGCAGTACTAGAGGACTAGCGGGGTCCTACAATGAGCAGTTCTTC
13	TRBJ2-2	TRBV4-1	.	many	CASRQDLIGELFF	TGCGCCAGCAGACAAGATCTTATCGGGGAGCTGTTTTTT
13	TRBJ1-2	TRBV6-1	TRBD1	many	CASSGDRAGGYTF	TGTGCCAGCAGTGGAGACAGGGCGGGCGGCTACACCTTC
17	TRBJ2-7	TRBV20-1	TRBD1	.	CSASSPSRTGPSYEQYF	TGCAGTGCTAGCTCCCCCAGTAGGACAGGGCCCTCCTACGAGCAGTACTTC
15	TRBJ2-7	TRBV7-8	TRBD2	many	CASSIRTSGSIEQYF	TGTGCCAGCAGCATCCGGACTAGCGGGAGTATCGAGCAGTACTTC
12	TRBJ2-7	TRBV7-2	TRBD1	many	CASSYDRAKQYF	TGTGCCAGCAGCTACGACAGGGCGAAGCAGTACTTC
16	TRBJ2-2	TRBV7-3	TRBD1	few	CASSYTGGANTGELFF	TGTGCCAGCAGCTACACAGGGGGTGCTAACACCGGGGAGCTGTTTTTT
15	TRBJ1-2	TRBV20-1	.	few	CSARAMAYTAVGYTF	TGCAGTGCTAGAGCAATGGCCTACACCGCGGTTGGCTACACCTTC
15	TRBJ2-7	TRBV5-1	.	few	CASSALDATTYEQYF	TGCGCCAGCAGCGCCTTGGACGCAACCACCTACGAGCAGTACTTC
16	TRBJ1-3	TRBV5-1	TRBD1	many	CASSWGTVGFGNTIYF	TGCGCCAGCAGCTGGGGGACAGTCGGGTTCGGAAACACCATATATTTT
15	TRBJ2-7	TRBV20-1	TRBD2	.	CSAKGLAGNSYEQYF	TGCAGTGCCAAAGGACTAGCGGGAAACTCCTACGAGCAGTACTTC
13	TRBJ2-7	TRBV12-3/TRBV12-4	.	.	CASSYKDSYEQYF	TGTGCCAGCAGTTACAAGGACTCCTACGAGCAGTACTTC